A single sample gave rise to the 3 T cell receptor beta chains below, sequenced in a study of quantifying T cell responses using KT2 cells. Study in general: cDNA was made from DNase-treated RNA using alpha and beta constant primers.

Each cDNA got a UMI-containing oligo ligated at its 3' end. First-round PCR used roughly 4 cycles and beta primers RC1.1 and RC1.2 covering TRBC1 and TRBC2. One entry per CDR3 protein, called by TCRdb with MiXCR from the UMI-ligation and nested PCR reads. This sample has tens of thousands of distinct CDR3 sequences, with around a tenth found just once. Sequencing was carried out using PBMCs spiked with cells of the T cell clone KT2. The receptors derive from a human donor.

The chain has TRBV18 and TRBJ2-7; TRBD1 matches 9 bases. CDR3 length equals 14 residues. J gave up 7 bases and V 8 bases, and 12 bases lay outside the gene matches. The germline CDR1 and CDR2 sequences are KGHSH and LQKENI. DNA for the CDR3: TGTGCCAGCAAGATCGGGACAGGGTTGGAAGAGCAGTACTTC. It codes for CASKIGTGLEEQYF.

This clonotype was observed a few times. The CDR3: CASSSDPGQVTTGELFF. In DNA form, the CDR3 reads TGTGCCAGCAGTTCCGACCCGGGACAGGTGACCACCGGGGAGCTGTTTTTT. The chain uses TRBV12-3 or TRBV12-4 and TRBJ2-2; 8 nucleotides agree with TRBD1. The junction had 11 bases not matched to a gene; V was cut back by 4 bases and J by 4 bases. This CDR3 is 17 amino acids long.

The rearrangement links TRBV6-5 to TRBJ1-1; D gene unclear. V lost 2 bases and J 7 bases, leaving 11 bases between the germline ends. The CDR3 sequence is 13 residues long. Per germline, CDR1 MNHEY and CDR2 SVGAGI. DNA for the CDR3: TGTGCCAGCAGTTACCGTGCGGGTGTTGAAGCTTTCTTT. Protein sequence: CASSYRAGVEAFF.